Listed below are T cell receptor beta chains from one sample, sequenced in a study of blood T cell repertoires in COVID-19. Profiling relied on immunoSEQ multiplex PCR, and the TCRdb table lists in-frame clones only, not all of them. This sample has 300,000 or so clones, with around four fifths found just once. The sample consisted of peripheral blood. Receptor source: a woman aged 50 to 60 with acute or convalescent COVID-19. Each CDR3 is given with its conserved first and last residue. A D gene is named only where the DNA matches it firmly. Not all rows give a size; the values are once, few, many and, for expanded clones, a class.

v_gene	d_gene	j_gene	abundance	CDR3aa	CDR3nt
TRBV9	TRBD1	TRBJ1-5	NA	CASSVGQGGNQPQHF	TGTGCCAGCAGCGTAGGACAGGGGGGGAATCAGCCCCAGCATTTT
TRBV12-3/TRBV12-4	NA	TRBJ1-1	NA	CASSLKGDTEAFF	TGTGCCAGCAGTTTGAAGGGGGACACTGAAGCTTTCTTT
TRBV21-1	NA	TRBJ1-3	NA	CASSTWTGRNSGNTIYF	TGTGCCAGCAGCACCTGGACAGGACGAAACTCTGGAAACACCATATATTTT
TRBV11-2	NA	TRBJ2-7	NA	CASSQSRVPIYEQYF	TGTGCCAGCAGCCAATCCCGGGTCCCCATCTACGAGCAGTACTTC
TRBV30	NA	TRBJ1-2	NA	CAWSGLGRGVRDYGYTF	TGTGCCTGGAGTGGTCTAGGGAGGGGTGTCAGGGACTATGGCTACACCTTC
TRBV9	NA	TRBJ1-4	few	CASSVGDREAEKLFF	TGTGCCAGCAGCGTAGGGGATAGGGAGGCTGAAAAACTGTTTTTT
TRBV5-1	NA	TRBJ2-6	NA	CASSEASGANVLTF	TGCGCCAGCAGTGAGGCATCTGGGGCCAACGTCCTGACTTTC
TRBV5-6	NA	TRBJ1-1	NA	CASPGGRWNTEAFF	TGTGCCAGCCCCGGGGGAAGGTGGAACACTGAAGCTTTCTTT
TRBV7-9	TRBD2	TRBJ2-7	NA	CASSPPKGAGGYEQYF	TGTGCCAGCAGCCCCCCGAAGGGAGCGGGAGGCTACGAGCAGTACTTC
TRBV12-3/TRBV12-4	NA	TRBJ1-3	NA	CASSIGGNTIYF	TGTGCCAGCAGTATCGGGGGAAACACCATATATTTT
TRBV12-5	TRBD1	TRBJ1-4	NA	CASGLGDSWGEKLFF	TGTGCTAGTGGTCTAGGGGACAGTTGGGGTGAAAAACTGTTTTTT
TRBV2	NA	TRBJ2-5	few	CASSGGLQETQYF	TGTGCCAGCAGCGGCGGGTTACAAGAGACCCAGTACTTC
TRBV5-1	TRBD2	TRBJ2-7	NA	CASRREANSYEQYF	TGCGCCAGCAGACGGGAGGCAAACTCCTACGAGCAGTACTTC
TRBV18	NA	TRBJ1-1	NA	CASSTGQSMNTEAFF	TGTGCCAGCTCGACAGGACAGTCCATGAACACTGAAGCTTTCTTT
TRBV6-1	NA	TRBJ2-1	NA	CASSEARRGVDEQFF	TGTGCCAGCAGTGAAGCCCGGCGGGGCGTGGATGAGCAGTTCTTC
TRBV5-1	NA	TRBJ2-7	NA	CASSQGPEQYF	TGCGCCAGCAGCCAGGGTCCCGAGCAGTACTTC
TRBV7-2	TRBD1	TRBJ1-1	once	CASRSRDRINTEAFF	TGTGCCAGCAGATCGCGGGACAGGATAAACACTGAAGCTTTCTTT
TRBV6-2/TRBV6-3	NA	TRBJ2-3	NA	CASSNPLADTQYF	TGTGCCAGCAGTAATCCGCTAGCGGATACGCAGTATTTT
TRBV7-2	TRBD2	TRBJ2-1	NA	CASSLERTSGAHEQFF	TGTGCCAGCAGCCTAGAGCGGACTAGCGGGGCCCATGAGCAGTTCTTC
TRBV6-5	TRBD1	TRBJ1-1	NA	CASSYTTGGAYTEAFF	TGTGCCAGCAGTTATACGACAGGGGGCGCGTACACTGAAGCTTTCTTT
TRBV27	TRBD1	TRBJ2-4	NA	CASRDRVGDQYF	TGTGCCAGCCGGGACAGGGTGGGGGATCAGTACTTC
TRBV4-2	TRBD2	TRBJ2-1	NA	CASSQDGTSGGIEQFF	TGTGCCAGCAGCCAAGATGGGACTAGCGGGGGGATTGAGCAGTTCTTC
TRBV5-5	TRBD2	TRBJ2-7	NA	CASSSGLAGAASGEQYF	TGTGCCAGCAGCTCGGGACTAGCGGGAGCAGCGTCGGGTGAGCAGTACTTC
TRBV3-1/TRBV3-2	TRBD1	TRBJ2-3	NA	CASRRRGLDKDTQYF	TGTGCCAGCAGGCGTAGGGGGCTTGATAAAGATACGCAGTATTTT
TRBV7-9	NA	TRBJ1-2	NA	CASSLGQSQGGYTF	TGTGCCAGCAGCTTAGGACAGAGCCAGGGTGGCTACACCTTC
TRBV7-2	TRBD2	TRBJ2-1	NA	CASRPTSGRLDEQFF	TGTGCCAGCAGACCGACTAGCGGGAGATTGGATGAGCAGTTCTTC
TRBV20-1	TRBD1	TRBJ1-4	NA	CSASGTGPSNEKLFF	TGCAGTGCGAGTGGGACAGGACCATCTAATGAAAAACTGTTTTTT
TRBV3-1/TRBV3-2	NA	TRBJ1-2	NA	CASSQDREGWGYTF	TGTGCCAGCAGCCAAGATCGGGAAGGGTGGGGCTACACCTTC
TRBV3-1/TRBV3-2	NA	TRBJ1-5	NA	CASSQVPGNNQPQHF	TGTGCCAGCAGCCAAGTACCAGGGAACAATCAGCCCCAGCATTTT
TRBV19	TRBD1	TRBJ1-2	NA	CASSIGRQGNYGYTF	TGTGCCAGTAGTATAGGCCGACAGGGGAACTATGGCTACACCTTC
TRBV4-3	NA	TRBJ2-7	NA	CASSPRDTYSYEQYF	TGCGCCAGCAGCCCCCGGGACACTTACTCCTACGAGCAGTACTTC